A selection of T cell receptor beta chains follows, all from one sample in a study of T cell changes during pregnancy in multiple sclerosis. TCRdb keeps only in-frame clones here, not all; method: immunoSEQ multiplex PCR. Of about 22,000 clones in the sample, about 90% were seen once. The sequencing used CD8+ T cells from peripheral blood mononuclear cells, collected after pregnancy. The source is a female donor with multiple sclerosis, enrolled in a pregnancy study. Each CDR3 is given with its conserved first and last residue. Fields, in order: J gene, D gene, clone size, V gene, CDR3 protein, CDR3 DNA. The D gene is left open where the match is weak. Size values are once, few and many counts, or a class for expanded clones, and some rows have none.

>TRBJ2-1|TRBD2|NA|TRBV9
CASSDSAGYNEQFF
TGTGCCAGCAGCGACTCAGCGGGATATAATGAGCAGTTCTTC
>TRBJ1-5|TRBD1|few|TRBV4-1
CASSQRNQGGSQPQHF
TGCGCCAGCAGCCAGAGAAACCAGGGGGGCAGTCAGCCCCAGCATTTT
>TRBJ1-1|TRBD1|NA|TRBV6-4
CASSEWTGAEAFF
TGTGCCAGCAGTGAGTGGACAGGGGCTGAAGCTTTCTTT
>TRBJ2-1|TRBD2|NA|TRBV4-2
CASSPRTSGTSYNEQFF
TGTGCCAGCAGCCCCAGGACTAGCGGAACCTCCTACAATGAGCAGTTCTTC
>TRBJ2-2|NA|NA|TRBV4-1
CASSQDLADLFF
TGCGCCAGCAGCCAAGATCTCGCAGACTTGTTTTTT
>TRBJ2-1|NA|NA|TRBV7-7
CASSSTSSSYNEQFF
TGTGCTAGCAGCTCAACCTCGAGCTCCTACAATGAGCAGTTCTTC
>TRBJ1-1|NA|few|TRBV7-9
CASGRGKKNTEAFF
TGTGCCAGCGGCAGGGGTAAGAAGAACACTGAAGCTTTCTTT
>TRBJ2-1|NA|NA|TRBV6-1
CASRGAKYNEQFF
TGTGCCAGCAGGGGGGCGAAGTACAATGAGCAGTTCTTC
>TRBJ2-7|NA|NA|TRBV4-2
CASSQDLPRDILTYEQYF
TGTGCCAGCAGCCAAGACCTGCCCCGGGACATTCTGACCTACGAGCAGTACTTC
>TRBJ2-1|TRBD1|NA|TRBV11-2
CASSSDRGISYNEQFF
TGTGCCAGCAGTTCGGACAGGGGTATTTCCTACAATGAGCAGTTCTTC
>TRBJ1-6|NA|NA|TRBV6-4
CASSDRENSPLHF
TGTGCCAGCAGTGACAGGGAGAATTCACCCCTCCACTTT
>TRBJ2-7|TRBD1|NA|TRBV5-1
CASSSPDRDEQYF
TGCGCCAGCAGCTCCCCAGACAGGGACGAGCAGTACTTC
>TRBJ1-5|NA|NA|TRBV10-3
CAISKSTTGSNQPQHF
TGTGCCATCAGTAAATCCACGACGGGGAGCAATCAGCCCCAGCATTTT